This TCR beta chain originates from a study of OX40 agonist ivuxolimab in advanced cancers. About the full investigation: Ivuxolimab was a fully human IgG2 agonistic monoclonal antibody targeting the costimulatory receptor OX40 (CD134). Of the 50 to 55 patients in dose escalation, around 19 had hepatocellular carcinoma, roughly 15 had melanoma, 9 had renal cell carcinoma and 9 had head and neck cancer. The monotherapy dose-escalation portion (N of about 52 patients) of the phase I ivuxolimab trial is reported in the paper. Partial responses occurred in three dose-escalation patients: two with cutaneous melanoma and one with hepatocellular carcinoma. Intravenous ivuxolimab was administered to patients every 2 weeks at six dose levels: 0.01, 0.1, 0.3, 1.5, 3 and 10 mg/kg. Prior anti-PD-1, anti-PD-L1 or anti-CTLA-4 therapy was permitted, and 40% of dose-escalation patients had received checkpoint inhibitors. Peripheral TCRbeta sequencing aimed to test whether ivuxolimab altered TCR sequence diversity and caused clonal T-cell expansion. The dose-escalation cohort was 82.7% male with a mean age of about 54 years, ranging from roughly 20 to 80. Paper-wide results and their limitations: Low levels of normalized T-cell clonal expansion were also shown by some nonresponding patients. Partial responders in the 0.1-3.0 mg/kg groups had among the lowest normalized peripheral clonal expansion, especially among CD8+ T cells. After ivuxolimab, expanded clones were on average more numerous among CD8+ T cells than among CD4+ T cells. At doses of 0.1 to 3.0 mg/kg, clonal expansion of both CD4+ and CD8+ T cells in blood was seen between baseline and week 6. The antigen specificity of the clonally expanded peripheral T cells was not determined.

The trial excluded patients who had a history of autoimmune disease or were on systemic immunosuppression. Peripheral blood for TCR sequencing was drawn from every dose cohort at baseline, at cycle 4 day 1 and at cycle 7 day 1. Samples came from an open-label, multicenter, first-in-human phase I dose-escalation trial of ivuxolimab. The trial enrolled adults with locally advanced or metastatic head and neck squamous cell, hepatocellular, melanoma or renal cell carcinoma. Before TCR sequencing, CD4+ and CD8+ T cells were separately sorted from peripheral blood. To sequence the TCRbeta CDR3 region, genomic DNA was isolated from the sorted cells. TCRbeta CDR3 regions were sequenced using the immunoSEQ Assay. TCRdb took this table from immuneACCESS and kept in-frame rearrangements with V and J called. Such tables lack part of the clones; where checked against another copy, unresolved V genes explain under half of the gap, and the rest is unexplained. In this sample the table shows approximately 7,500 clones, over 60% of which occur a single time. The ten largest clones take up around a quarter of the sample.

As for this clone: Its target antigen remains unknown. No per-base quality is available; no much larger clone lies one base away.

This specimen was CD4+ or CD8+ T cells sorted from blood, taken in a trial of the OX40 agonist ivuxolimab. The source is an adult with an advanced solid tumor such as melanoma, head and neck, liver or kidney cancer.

The encoded CDR3 is CASSPGGPWDTEAFF. The DNA sequence is as follows: TGTGCCAGCAGCCCAGGGGGCCCATGGGACACTGAAGCTTTCTTT. The chain is encoded by TRBV9 joined to TRBJ1-1; TRBD1 fits 8 bases in the junction. Trimming removed 4 bases from V and 3 bases from J; the gene matches leave 8 bases unexplained. The CDR3 contains 15 residues, cysteine and phenylalanine counted. Just CDR3 DNA is preserved here, 45 bases in frame from base 1. CDR1 and CDR2 are read off the germline V gene as SGDLS and YYNGEE.